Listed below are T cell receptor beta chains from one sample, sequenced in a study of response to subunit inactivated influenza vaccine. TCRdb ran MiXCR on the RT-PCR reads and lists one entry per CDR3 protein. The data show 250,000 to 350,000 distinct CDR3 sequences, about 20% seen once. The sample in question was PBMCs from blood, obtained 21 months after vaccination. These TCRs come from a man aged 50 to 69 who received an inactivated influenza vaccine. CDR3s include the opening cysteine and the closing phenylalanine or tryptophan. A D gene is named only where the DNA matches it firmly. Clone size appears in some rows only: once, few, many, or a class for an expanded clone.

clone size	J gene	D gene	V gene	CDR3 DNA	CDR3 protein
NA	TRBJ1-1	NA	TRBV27	TGTGCCAGCAGTCCACAGGGCCTACGGGCTGAAGCTTTCTTT	CASSPQGLRAEAFF
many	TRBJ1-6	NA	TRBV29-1	TGCAGCGCACGCAGTGGGCGCTATAATTCACCCCTCCACTTT	CSARSGRYNSPLHF
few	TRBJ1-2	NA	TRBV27	TGTGCCAGCAGTCCCGCCGGGCAGGAGAGTTTCTATGGCTACACCTTC	CASSPAGQESFYGYTF
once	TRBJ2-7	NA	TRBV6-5	TGTGCCAGCAGTTACTCGACTGACTCCTACGAGCAGTACTTC	CASSYSTDSYEQYF
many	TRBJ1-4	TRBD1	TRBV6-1	TGTGCCAGCAGGCAACAGGGGGCCTCTAATGAAAAACTGTTTTTT	CASRQQGASNEKLFF
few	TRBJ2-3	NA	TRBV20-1	TGCAGTGCTAGAGAGCCTGGCCCGGATACGCAGTATTTT	CSAREPGPDTQYF
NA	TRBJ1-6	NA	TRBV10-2	TGCGCCAGCAGCTGGGGGACACAGGGTTCACCCCTCCACTTT	CASSWGTQGSPLHF
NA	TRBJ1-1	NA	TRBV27	TGTGCCAGCAGTTTAAGGCCGGGACCCCCTTTCTTT	CASSLRPGPPFF
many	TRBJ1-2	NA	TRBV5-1	TGCGCCAGCAGCTTGTTCCCACCCCGGGGCCCCAGTAGCTATGGCTACACCTTC	CASSLFPPRGPSSYGYTF
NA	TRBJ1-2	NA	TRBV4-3	TGCGCCAGCAGCCAAGTTTTAAGGGGCCTCGAAACCTTC	CASSQVLRGLETF
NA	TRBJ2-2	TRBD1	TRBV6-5	TGTGCCAGCAGTTACTCCCCTCTAACAGGGGGCACCGGGGAGCTGTTTTTT	CASSYSPLTGGTGELFF
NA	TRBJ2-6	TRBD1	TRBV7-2	TGTGCCAGCAGCTCGACAGGGTATGGGGCCAACGTCCTGACTTTC	CASSSTGYGANVLTF
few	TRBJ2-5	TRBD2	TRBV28	TGTGCCAGCAGCCCGGGACTAGCGGGGTCAGAGTACTTC	CASSPGLAGSEYF
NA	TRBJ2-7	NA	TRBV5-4	TGTGCCAGCAGCTTGGACTGGGACGACGAGCAGTACTTC	CASSLDWDDEQYF
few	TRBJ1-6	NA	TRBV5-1	TGCGCCAGCAGGGCCAGGGTGGAATCACCCCTCCACTTT	CASRARVESPLHF
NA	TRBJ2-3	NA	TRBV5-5	TGTGCCAGCAGCTTGGGACAGATCACAGATACGCAGTATTTT	CASSLGQITDTQYF
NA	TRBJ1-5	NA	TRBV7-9	TGTGCCAGCAGCTTAGGCGGGGGCGTGGGTCAGCCCCAGCATTTT	CASSLGGGVGQPQHF
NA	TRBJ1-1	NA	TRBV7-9	TGTGCCAGCAGAAAATTCCGGACAGAAGATGAAGCTTTCTTT	CASRKFRTEDEAFF
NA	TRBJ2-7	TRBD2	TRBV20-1	TGCAGTGTAAGAGCCGAGCGGGAGACAGGGTACTTC	CSVRAERETGYF
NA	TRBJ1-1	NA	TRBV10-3	TGTGCCATCAGTGAAGGCCGGGACACTGAAGCTTTCTTT	CAISEGRDTEAFF
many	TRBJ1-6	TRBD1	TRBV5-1	TGCGCCAGCAGCCTAAAATCGACAGGGGGCAATTCACCCCTCCACTTT	CASSLKSTGGNSPLHF
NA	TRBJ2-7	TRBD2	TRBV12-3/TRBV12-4	TGTGCCAGCAGTCCCCCCACCAGCGGGACTCGTTACGAGCAGTACTTC	CASSPPTSGTRYEQYF
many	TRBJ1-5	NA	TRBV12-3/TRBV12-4	TGTGCCAGCAGACAAGAAGGGGGTGCGTTTGGGCCCCAGCATTTT	CASRQEGGAFGPQHF
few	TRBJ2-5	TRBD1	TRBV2	TGTGCCAGACAGGGGGCTGATCAAGAGACCCAGTACTTC	CARQGADQETQYF
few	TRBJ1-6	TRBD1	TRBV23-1	TGCGCCAGCAACCAGACAGGGGGCCATTCACCCCTCCACTTT	CASNQTGGHSPLHF
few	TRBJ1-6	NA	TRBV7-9	TGTGCCAGCAGCTTAGCGGGGATCGGGTCACCCCTCCACTTT	CASSLAGIGSPLHF
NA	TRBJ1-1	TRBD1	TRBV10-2	TGCGCCACCAGAGCAGGGGGGCTGAACACTGAAGCTTTCTTT	CATRAGGLNTEAFF
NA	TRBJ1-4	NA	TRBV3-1	TGTGCCAGCAGCCAAGGTTTGAGTGAAAAACTGTTTTTT	CASSQGLSEKLFF
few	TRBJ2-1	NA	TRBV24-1	TGTGCCACCAGTAACAGGGACGAGCAGTTCTTC	CATSNRDEQFF
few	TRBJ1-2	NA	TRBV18	TGTGCCAGCTCACCGACTGGAGAGAGTGTTACGGGACAAGATGGCTACACCTTC	CASSPTGESVTGQDGYTF
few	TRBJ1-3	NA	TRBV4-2	TGTGCCAGCAGCCAAGATTATGACTCTGGAAACACCATATATTTT	CASSQDYDSGNTIYF
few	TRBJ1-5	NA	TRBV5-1	TGCGCCAGCTCGGAGGGGGGGATAAGCAATCAGCCCCAGCATTTT	CASSEGGISNQPQHF
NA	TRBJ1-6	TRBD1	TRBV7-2	TGTGCCAGCAAACTCGACAGGGGGCTTTTTTCACCCCTCCACTTT	CASKLDRGLFSPLHF
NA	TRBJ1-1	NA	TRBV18	TGTGCCAGCTCACCACGCGGTGAAGGGCGAAATGAAGCTTTCTTT	CASSPRGEGRNEAFF
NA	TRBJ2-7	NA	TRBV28	TGTGCCAGCAGCCAAAACGGGCGGACCAACGAGCAGTACTTC	CASSQNGRTNEQYF
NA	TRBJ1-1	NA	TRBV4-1	TGCGCCAGCAGCCAATTAATAGGGAACACTGAAGCTTTCTTT	CASSQLIGNTEAFF
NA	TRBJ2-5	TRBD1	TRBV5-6	TGTGCCAGCAGTATCTCGTGGGGGCAGGGGGCGAGAGAGACCCAGTACTTC	CASSISWGQGARETQYF
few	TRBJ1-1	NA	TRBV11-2	TGTGCCAGCAGCTGGGGCAGGGGCAACACTGAAGCTTTCTTT	CASSWGRGNTEAFF
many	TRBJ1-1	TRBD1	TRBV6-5	TGTGCCAGCAGTTACCGAGCGTCCTTTCCCGGGACAGGGGTAAGGACTGAAGCTTTCTTT	CASSYRASFPGTGVRTEAFF
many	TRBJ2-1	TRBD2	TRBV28	TGTGCCAGCAGTTTAATAGCGGGAGGCTCCTACAATGAGCAGTTCTTC	CASSLIAGGSYNEQFF
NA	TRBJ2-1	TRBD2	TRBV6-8	TGTGCCAGCAGTAACCGACTAGCGGGGGGCTACAATGAGCAGTTCTTC	CASSNRLAGGYNEQFF
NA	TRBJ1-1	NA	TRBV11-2	TGTGCCAGCAGCCCACTCCGGGGAGGGATGTACACTGAAGCTTTCTTT	CASSPLRGGMYTEAFF
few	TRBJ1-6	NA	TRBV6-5	TGTGCCAGCAGTTTGGGACGACCATCGGGCTCCTATAATTCACCCCTCCACTTT	CASSLGRPSGSYNSPLHF
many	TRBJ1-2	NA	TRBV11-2	TGTGCCAGCAGCCCAGAAATACGGAGCTATGGCTACACCTTC	CASSPEIRSYGYTF
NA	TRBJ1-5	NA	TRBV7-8	TGTGCCAGCAGCTTAGGGCAGGACATCCATAATCAGCCCCAGCATTTT	CASSLGQDIHNQPQHF
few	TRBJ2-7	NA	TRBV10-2	TGCGCCAGCAGGCCCGACAGTGCGTACGAGCAGTACTTC	CASRPDSAYEQYF
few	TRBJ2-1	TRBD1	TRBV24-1	TGTGCCACCAGTGATTATCCGGGACAGGGCCACAATGAGCAGTTCTTC	CATSDYPGQGHNEQFF
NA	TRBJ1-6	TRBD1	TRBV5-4	TGTGCCAGCAGTGTACGGGACAGTGGGAGGCCTTCACCCCTCCACTTT	CASSVRDSGRPSPLHF
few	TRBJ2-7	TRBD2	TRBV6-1	TGTGCCAGCAGCCGTACTAGCGGGGGAACCTACGAGCAGTACTTC	CASSRTSGGTYEQYF